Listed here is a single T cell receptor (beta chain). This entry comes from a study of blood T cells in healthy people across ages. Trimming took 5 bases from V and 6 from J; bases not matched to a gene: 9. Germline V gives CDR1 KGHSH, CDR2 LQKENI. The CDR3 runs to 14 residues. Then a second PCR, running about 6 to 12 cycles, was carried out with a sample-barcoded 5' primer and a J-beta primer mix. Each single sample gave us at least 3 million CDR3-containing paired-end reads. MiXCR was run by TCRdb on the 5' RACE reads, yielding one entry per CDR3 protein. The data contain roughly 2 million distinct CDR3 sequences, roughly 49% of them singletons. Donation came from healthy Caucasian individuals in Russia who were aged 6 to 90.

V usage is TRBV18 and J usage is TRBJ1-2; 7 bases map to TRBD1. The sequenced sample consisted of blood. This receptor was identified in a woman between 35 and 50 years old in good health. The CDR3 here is CASSRQGFLDGYTF. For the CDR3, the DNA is TGTGCCAGCTCAAGACAGGGCTTCCTGGATGGCTACACCTTC. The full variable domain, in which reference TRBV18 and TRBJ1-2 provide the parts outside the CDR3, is NAGVMQNPRHLVRRRGQEARLRCSPMKGHSHVYWYRQLPEEGLKFMVYLQKENIIDESGMPKERFSAEFPKEGPSILRIQQVVRGDSAAYFCASSRQGFLDGYTFGSGTRLTVV.